Listed below are T cell receptor beta chains from one sample, sequenced in a study of blood T cells in healthy people across ages. In TCRdb, the 5' RACE reads were re-called with MiXCR into one record per CDR3 protein. The sample yields about 730,000 distinct CDR3 sequences, roughly 43% seen once. The material sequenced was blood. These receptors all stem from a woman aged 55-69 years in good health. Both conserved end residues are part of each CDR3. The order of the fields is D gene, J gene, V gene, clone size, CDR3 DNA, CDR3 protein. A D gene is named only where the DNA matches it firmly. Expanded clones get a size class; other rows say once, few or many, or leave the size out.

>.|TRBJ1-3|TRBV12-3/TRBV12-4|.
TGTGCCAGCAGCCGCCAGGGTGGCACCATATATTTT
CASSRQGGTIYF
>.|TRBJ2-5|TRBV7-9|.
TGTGCCAGCAGCTTAGCAGGACAAGAGCAGTACTTC
CASSLAGQEQYF
>.|TRBJ2-7|TRBV21-1|.
TGTGCCAGCAGCAAAAGCAACGACCCCACCGGCGAGCAGTACTTC
CASSKSNDPTGEQYF
>.|TRBJ2-5|TRBV7-2|.
TGTGCCAGCAGCTTAGCGTGGGTTAGTCTCAATGAGCAGTACTTC
CASSLAWVSLNEQYF
>.|TRBJ2-7|TRBV7-3|few
TGTGCCAGCAGCCGAACCACGGGGGAGAGCTCCTACGGGCAGTACTTC
CASSRTTGESSYGQYF
>.|TRBJ2-7|TRBV20-1|once
TGCAGTGCTCCTCCCACGAAGTACGAGCAGTACTTC
CSAPPTKYEQYF
>TRBD1|TRBJ2-7|TRBV28|few
TGTGCCAGCAGTCCGGGACAGGGCTCCTACAATGAGCAGTACTTC
CASSPGQGSYNEQYF
>TRBD2|TRBJ2-3|TRBV4-3|many
TGCGCCAGCAGCCAAGAACCAGCGGGAGGGATAGATACGCAGTATTTT
CASSQEPAGGIDTQYF
>.|TRBJ2-7|TRBV6-4|few
TGTGCCAGCAACCACTCAGAGTCCTACGAGCAGTACTTC
CASNHSESYEQYF
>.|TRBJ1-2|TRBV27|.
TGTGCCAGCAGTGTATCAACAGGGAACTATGGCTACACCTTC
CASSVSTGNYGYTF
>TRBD1|TRBJ2-3|TRBV6-6|.
TGTGCCAGCAGTGACTCGGGGGGACAGGGAACGTATTTT
CASSDSGGQGTYF
>.|TRBJ2-5|TRBV4-3|.
TGCGCCAGCAGCCAACCAAGTGGAGGGGTCAATGAGCAGTACTTC
CASSQPSGGVNEQYF
>.|TRBJ2-1|TRBV18|.
TGTGCCAGCTCACCTCAAGCCATATCCTCCTACAATGAGCAGTTCTTC
CASSPQAISSYNEQFF
>.|TRBJ2-3|TRBV5-6|.
TGTGCCAGCAGCCTCGATGAAATACTAGCAGGGAGCACAGATACGCAGTATTTT
CASSLDEILAGSTDTQYF
>.|TRBJ1-1|TRBV6-5|many
TGTGCCAGCAGAAACAGACAGAACACTGAAGCTTTCTTT
CASRNRQNTEAFF
>.|TRBJ1-5|TRBV6-2/TRBV6-3|few
TGTGCCAGCAGTTACTCGGGGGACAATCAGCCCCAGCATTTT
CASSYSGDNQPQHF
>.|TRBJ2-1|TRBV15|.
TGTGCCACCAGCAGAGATCGAACAGGGTATCGGGAGCAGTTCTTC
CATSRDRTGYREQFF
>.|TRBJ1-1|TRBV10-3|.
TGTGCCATCGAAGGAGGGACGGACACTGAAGCTTTCTTT
CAIEGGTDTEAFF
>.|TRBJ2-7|TRBV20-1|few
TGCAGTGCTAGAGATCCACAGGGACCCTACGAGCAGTACTTC
CSARDPQGPYEQYF
>.|TRBJ2-3|TRBV10-3|.
TGTGCCATCAGCCCACATGCGGGGTGGATAGATACGCAGTATTTT
CAISPHAGWIDTQYF
>.|TRBJ1-1|TRBV7-3|.
TGTGCCAGCAGCCTAGACTACAGGGCCGAAGCTTTCTTT
CASSLDYRAEAFF
>TRBD2|TRBJ2-7|TRBV6-2/TRBV6-3|.
TGTGCCAGCAGTTACGGTAGCGGGAGTGCCGGCTCCTACAATGAGCAGTACTTC
CASSYGSGSAGSYNEQYF
>.|TRBJ1-2|TRBV12-3/TRBV12-4|.
TGTGCCAGCAGTGTGCAGGGACTCTATGGCTACACCTTC
CASSVQGLYGYTF
>TRBD1|TRBJ2-7|TRBV10-3|few
TGTGCCATCAGTGATACAACGACAGGGGCCTCCTACGAGCAGTACTTC
CAISDTTTGASYEQYF
>TRBD1|TRBJ2-7|TRBV28|few
TGTGCCAGCAGTTTACGCCGGACAGGGCCTTACGAGCAGTACTTC
CASSLRRTGPYEQYF
>.|TRBJ2-1|TRBV30|.
TGTGCCTGGGGGAAGTACAATGAGCAGTTCTTC
CAWGKYNEQFF